The next 5 T cell receptor beta chains were all read from a single sample in a study of PD-L1 blockade in urothelial cancer. Measured with immunoSEQ multiplex PCR; TCRdb has only the in-frame clones, and not every one. The sample holds about 110,000 clones, approximately 85% seen once. Sample: PBMCs, taken around atezolizumab (anti-PD-L1) treatment. Receptors were obtained from a man in his fifties with urothelial cancer.

The chain is built from TRBV28 and TRBJ2-7; possible D gene TRBD1, 6 bases. Trimming took off 3 bases at V and 4 bases at J, with 16 bases between the two ends. CDR1 is MDHEN and CDR2 is SYDVKM in the germline V gene. This CDR3 comprises 15 residues. The CDR3 region has the DNA TGTGCCAGCAGTTTTTCGGACAGAGGTCCGTACGAGCAGTACTTC. Translating it yields CASSFSDRGPYEQYF.

The chain has TRBV7-2 and TRBJ1-2; D is unresolved. V dropped 2 bases and J dropped 1 base, with 11 bases sitting between them. CDR1 and CDR2 from the germline V gene are SGHTA and FQGNSA. There are 15 residues in the CDR3. For the CDR3, the DNA is TGTGCCAGCAGCTTATTGGCGGTTCTTAACTATGGCTACACCTTC. Translated: CASSLLAVLNYGYTF. Full variable domain (remainder filled in from reference TRBV7-2 and TRBJ1-2): GAGVSQSPSNKVTEKGKDVELRCDPISGHTALYWYRQSLGQGLEFLIYFQGNSAPDKSGLPSDRFSAERTGGSVSTLTIQRTQQEDSAVYLCASSLLAVLNYGYTFGSGTRLTVV.

V and J are TRBV6-1 and TRBJ2-7; the D gene is possibly TRBD1 (6 bases). This CDR3 contains 15 residues. With 7 bases removed from V and 7 bases from J, the gap between germline ends came to 23 bases. The germline gives CDR1 MNHNS, CDR2 SASEGT. The CDR3 reads CASIHSGTTLREQYF. CDR3 bases: TGTGCCAGCATCCACTCCGGGACAACCTTACGAGAGCAGTACTTC.

The J gene is TRBJ1-1, the V gene TRBV5-1, with D possibly TRBD1 on 5 matching bases. The CDR3 runs to 13 residues. The germline CDR1 and CDR2 sequences are SGHRS and YFSETQ. Trimming removed 2 bases at V and 0 bases at J, with 5 bases between. CDR3 DNA sequence: TGCGCCAGCAGCTTAGGGGTGAACACTGAAGCTTTCTTT. Translating it yields CASSLGVNTEAFF.

A single count supports this clone. V and J are TRBV2 and TRBJ2-7, with D tentatively TRBD2 (6 bases). Germline lookup yields CDR1 SNHLY and CDR2 FYNNEI. The CDR3 runs to 15 residues. Trimming shortened V by 7 bases and J by 0 bases, and 16 bases separated the two germline ends. CDR3 nucleotides: TGTGCCAGCACCTTAGACGCCGGGAGCTCCTACGAGCAGTACTTC. This sequence encodes CASTLDAGSSYEQYF.